A single sample gave rise to the 20 T cell receptor beta chains below, sequenced in a study of shared clonotypes between healthy human individuals. Using immunoSEQ multiplex PCR, the repertoire was profiled, and TCRdb retains in-frame clones only, with some absent. The sample contains about 120,000 clones, over 65% of which appear only once. The sequenced material came from memory CD8+ T cells sorted from blood. The subset here: CD45RO+ cells pooled with CCR7-negative TemRA cells. These receptors all come from a woman aged 30 to 39 in good health.

This clone was detected a few times. V and J are TRBV28 and TRBJ2-2; TRBD2 matches 9 bases. Germline V gives CDR1 MDHEN, CDR2 SYDVKM. V lost 6 bases and J lost 3; bases outside the gene matches: 20. CDR3 length: 20 amino acids. For the CDR3, the DNA is TGTGCCAGCAGGCCCTCCCGACTAGCGGCTTCCCCGCGGGACACCGGGGAGCTGTTTTTT. It encodes CASRPSRLAASPRDTGELFF.

The chain combines TRBV28 with TRBJ2-5; D gene unclear. The assigned J gene may be wrong: the sequence end matches TRBJ2-7 better. The CDR3 covers 15 residues. CDR1 MDHEN and CDR2 SYDVKM come from the germline V gene. CDR3 region: CASSHRPARSYEQYF. The CDR3 nucleotides are TGTGCCAGCAGTCACCGACCGGCCAGGTCGTACGAGCAGTACTTC.

The V call is TRBV28, the J call TRBJ2-7; 12 bases agree with TRBD1. Germline values: CDR1 MDHEN, CDR2 SYDVKM. The CDR3 length is 14 residues. With V trimmed by 4 bases and J by 6 bases, 4 bases remained unmatched. CDR3 DNA sequence: TGTGCCAGCAGTTCGGGACAGGGGGCTGGCGAGCAGTACTTC. Protein: CASSSGQGAGEQYF.

This clone has ten or more counts. This rearrangement joins TRBV6-4 to TRBJ2-3; D might be TRBD2 (6 bases). Trimming took 5 bases from V and 0 from J, leaving 15 bases between them. The CDR3 runs 16 residues. Germline CDR1 MRHNA, CDR2 SNTAGT. DNA of the CDR3: TGTGCCAGCAGTCTAGAAGCGGGTGGTAGCACAGATACGCAGTATTTT. Its translation: CASSLEAGGSTDTQYF.

This sequence joins TRBV2 and TRBJ2-7; 13 bases line up with TRBD2. Germline V gene sequence: CDR1 SNHLY, CDR2 FYNNEI. The CDR3 has 21 residues. The ends lost 0 bases at V and 2 bases at J; junction bases unmatched: 16. The CDR3 sequence: CASSEAHTRDAGTSGTYEQYF. In nucleotides, the CDR3 is TGTGCCAGCAGTGAAGCTCATACCCGGGACGCGGGGACTAGCGGGACCTACGAGCAGTACTTC.

This sequence joins TRBV18 and TRBJ2-7, with 7 bases that match TRBD2. CDR1 and CDR2 (germline): KGHSH, LQKENI. CDR3 length: 13 residues. Trimming took 4 bases from V and 2 from J; bases not matched to a gene: 2. CDR3 amino acids: CASSQREPYEQYF. CDR3 nucleotides: TGTGCCAGCTCACAGCGGGAACCCTACGAGCAGTACTTC.

This clone was detected ten times or more. The chain links TRBV4-1 to TRBJ2-1, with 9 bases identical to TRBD2. The V gene end was trimmed by 1 base and the J gene end by 10 bases; junction bases not matched to a gene: 11. In germline, CDR1 is MGHRA, CDR2 YSYEKL. The CDR3 spans 16 residues. Written as DNA, the CDR3 is TGCGCCAGCAGCCAAGTCGCGCGGGAGGGTTTAAAGGAGCAGTTCTTC. This gives the protein CASSQVAREGLKEQFF.

This clone was detected a few times. This chain joins TRBV5-4 and TRBJ1-2; 11 nucleotides match TRBD1. Germline CDR1 is SGHNT and CDR2 is YYREEE (reference sequence). The V segment lost 3 bases and the J segment 6 bases; nucleotides outside the gene matches: 7. The CDR3 runs to 15 residues. The CDR3: CASSWRTGGADGYTF. The CDR3 DNA follows: TGTGCCAGCAGCTGGCGGACAGGGGGCGCGGATGGCTACACCTTC.

This chain joins TRBV7-9 and TRBJ2-7, with unresolved D. Between the trimmed V and J ends, which lost 5 bases and 4 bases, there was a span of 12 bases. Germline loops: CDR1 SEHNR, CDR2 FQNEAQ (reference sequence). This CDR3 comprises 13 residues. The CDR3 reads CASSGRAEYEQYF. The CDR3 nucleotides read TGTGCCAGCAGCGGTCGGGCCGAATACGAGCAGTACTTC. Variable domain in full (rest from reference TRBV7-9 and TRBJ2-7): DTGVSQNPRHKITKRGQNVTFRCDPISEHNRLYWYRQTLGQGPEFLTYFQNEAQLEKSRLLSDRFSAERPKGSFSTLEIQRTEQGDSAMYLCASSGRAEYEQYFGPGTRLTVT.

This chain links TRBV10-3 with TRBJ1-6; D perhaps matches TRBD1 (5 bases). Germline CDR1 is ENHRY and CDR2 is SYGVKD. The germline V and J ends were trimmed by 7 bases and 6 bases, with 13 bases remaining between them. The CDR3 has 14 residues. The CDR3 sequence is CAINREQGNSPLHF. The CDR3 nucleotides are TGTGCCATCAATAGAGAGCAGGGTAATTCACCCCTCCACTTT.

The chain uses TRBV27 and TRBJ1-2; 7 bases map to TRBD1. This CDR3 has 15 amino acids. Germline V lookup: CDR1 MNHEY, CDR2 SMNVEV (reference sequence). V dropped 6 bases and J dropped 5; count of bases not matched to a gene: 12. DNA of the CDR3: TGTGCCAGCAGCCCGGGGGGAGGGGGCCGGTATGGCTACACCTTC. Translating gives CASSPGGGGRYGYTF.

The chain recombines TRBV29-1 with TRBJ2-5, with D perhaps TRBD2 (6 bases). The J call may be incorrect, as the DNA end agrees better with TRBJ2-7. CDR1 and CDR2 (germline): SQVTM, ANQGSEA. This CDR3 comprises 13 residues. CDR3 bases: TGCAGCGTTGGTTCGGGGGAACACTACGAGCAGTACTTC. Protein sequence: CSVGSGEHYEQYF.

This chain links TRBV19 with TRBJ1-4; 10 nucleotides agree with TRBD1. From germline, CDR1 is LNHDA and CDR2 SQIVND (reference sequence). This CDR3 has 15 amino acids. After removal of 9 bases from V and 6 bases from J, the junction contained 10 bases not matched to a gene. The CDR3 protein is CASGTGATQDEKLFF. In DNA form, the CDR3 reads TGTGCCAGCGGGACAGGGGCTACACAGGATGAAAAACTGTTTTTT.

The chain uses TRBV4-2 and TRBJ2-7; 12 bases agree with TRBD2. The V and J ends lost 4 bases and 5 bases, in that order; junction bases with no gene match: 6. This CDR3 has 15 amino acids. Germline CDR1 and CDR2: LGHNA and YNFKEQ. CDR3 nucleotides: TGTGCCAGCAGCCCCACGACTAGCGGGAGTAACGAGCAGTACTTC. Protein product: CASSPTTSGSNEQYF.

There are many counts of this clone. The chain joins TRBV9 to TRBJ2-5, with 8 bases lining up with TRBD2. The germline V gene encodes CDR1 SGDLS and CDR2 YYNGEE. J lost 5 bases, V lost 6 bases, and 15 bases had no gene match. The CDR3 sequence is 16 residues long. The CDR3 bases are TGTGCCAGCACCGGGGATAGCGGGGCCCTGGCCGAGACCCAGTACTTC. Amino acid sequence: CASTGDSGALAETQYF.

Many counts were recorded for this clone. This chain joins TRBV6-1 and TRBJ2-6; a weak D match, TRBD2 (5 bases). V was trimmed by 3 bases and J by 0 bases, leaving 9 bases between them. Per the germline V gene, CDR1 is MNHNS and CDR2 is SASEGT. The CDR3 spans 16 residues. CDR3 in amino acids: CASSDEAASGANVLTF. For the CDR3, the DNA is TGTGCCAGCAGTGATGAAGCGGCCTCTGGGGCCAACGTCCTGACTTTC.

In this sample, this clone turned up a few times. This chain uses TRBV19 with TRBJ1-1; D perhaps matches TRBD1 (6 bases). Germline V gene sequence: CDR1 LNHDA, CDR2 SQIVND (reference sequence). The CDR3 sequence is 13 residues long. Trimming took off 1 base at V and 5 bases at J, with 8 bases between the two ends. The CDR3 nucleotides read TGTGCCAGTAGTATAGGGGGGCTAACTGAAGCTTTCTTT. Protein sequence: CASSIGGLTEAFF.

This clone was counted only a few times. This sequence joins TRBV5-1 and TRBJ2-5; D unclear. The J call may be in error: the DNA end matches TRBJ2-7 better. Looked up from germline, CDR1 is SGHRS and CDR2 is YFSETQ. The CDR3 is made up of 14 amino acids. CDR3 DNA: TGCGCCAGCAGCTTGGGGGCCCCCCTCGACGAGCAGTACTTC. Its translation: CASSLGAPLDEQYF.

On this clone: Other DNA sequences in this specimen translate into the identical CDR3. The rearrangement links TRBV6-4 to TRBJ2-3; 9 bases align to TRBD2. From germline, CDR1 is MRHNA and CDR2 SNTAGT. The CDR3 contains 15 residues. The V gene end was trimmed by 4 bases and the J gene end by 0 bases; junction bases not matched to a gene: 2. Written as DNA, the CDR3 is TGTGCCAGCAGTGTTACTAGCGGGAGCACAGATACGCAGTATTTT. Translating it yields CASSVTSGSTDTQYF.

The sample holds a few counts of this clone. The chain links TRBV6-6 to TRBJ1-5; the D is unclear. Germline CDR1 is MNHNY and CDR2 is SVGAGI (reference sequence). This CDR3 has 15 amino acids. V lost 4 bases and J 5 bases, leaving 15 bases between the germline ends. CDR3 loop: CASSSVKPIYQPQHF. The CDR3 bases are TGTGCCAGCAGTTCCGTGAAACCGATTTATCAGCCCCAGCATTTT.